This T cell receptor beta chain was obtained from a study of blood T cell repertoires in COVID-19. On the study more broadly: The samples span acute and convalescent COVID-19 from the United States, Italy and Spain.

The repertoire was sequenced with immunoSEQ multiplex PCR; TCRdb's copy has only in-frame clones and lacks some. The sample carries some 370,000 clones, roughly nine tenths recorded once. The CDR3 is 15 residues long. Trimming removed 8 bases at V and 0 bases at J, with 11 bases between. Germline V gene lookup returns CDR1 MNHEY and CDR2 SMNVEV (reference sequence). The V gene is TRBV27, the J gene TRBJ1-6; no clear D. Sequenced sample: peripheral blood. This clonotype was obtained from a man in his forties or fifties with acute or convalescent COVID-19. CDR3 in amino acids: CASLPRGSYNSPLHF. The CDR3 DNA reads TGTGCCAGCCTACCGCGGGGCTCCTATAATTCACCCCTCCACTTT.